The 14 T cell receptor beta chains below all came from one sample that was sequenced in a study of cytomegalovirus exposure and HLA in healthy donors. The study ran its PCR with 60 Vbeta and 13 Jbeta primers. The protocol was immunoSEQ multiplex PCR, while the TCRdb copy is restricted to in-frame clones and leaves out a portion. The table includes some 90,000 clones, around 79% detected once. Input material: PBMCs. Every receptor here comes from a female donor in good health and CMV-seronegative.

The gene calls are TRBV7-9 and TRBJ1-2, with D possibly TRBD1 on 6 matching bases. The CDR3 length is 16 residues. Between the trimmed V and J ends, which lost 1 base and 4 bases, there was a span of 16 bases. The germline CDR1 and CDR2 sequences are SEHNR and FQNEAQ (reference sequence). The CDR3 loop reads CASSLGAGVEGYGYTF. CDR3 bases: TGTGCCAGCAGCTTAGGGGCAGGGGTAGAGGGCTATGGCTACACCTTC.

The V gene is TRBV28, the J gene TRBJ2-7; a possible D gene is TRBD2 (5 bases). Trimming removed 7 bases at V and 7 bases at J, with 17 bases between. CDR1 and CDR2 (germline): MDHEN, SYDVKM. The CDR3 is 13 amino acids. The CDR3: CASIGSPRREQYF. CDR3 in DNA: TGTGCCAGCATTGGGAGTCCCCGGAGGGAGCAGTACTTC.

The chain couples TRBV4-1 to TRBJ2-7; D perhaps matches TRBD1 (6 bases). V dropped 2 bases and J dropped 0 bases, with 17 bases sitting between them. This CDR3 contains 17 residues. CDR1 and CDR2 (germline): MGHRA, YSYEKL. Written as DNA, the CDR3 is TGCGCCAGCAGCCAATCCAGGCAGGGGTCCTCCTCCTACGAGCAGTACTTC. Residues: CASSQSRQGSSSYEQYF.

V and J are TRBV10-3 and TRBJ2-1, with TRBD1 matching 7 bases. Trimming removed 2 bases from V and 6 bases from J; junction bases left unmatched: 1. This CDR3 is 13 amino acids long. The germline gives CDR1 ENHRY, CDR2 SYGVKD. The DNA of the CDR3 is TGTGCCATCAGTGAGGGGACAGCCAATGAGCAGTTCTTC. Amino acids: CAISEGTANEQFF.

The chain recombines TRBV5-1 with TRBJ1-1; 8 positions agree with TRBD1. The germline V gene encodes CDR1 SGHRS and CDR2 YFSETQ. V lost 4 bases to trimming and J lost 8 bases; unmatched junction nucleotides: 7. The CDR3 runs 13 residues. CDR3 residues: CASSPWTGMEAFF. The CDR3 DNA reads TGCGCCAGCAGCCCCTGGACAGGGATGGAAGCTTTCTTT. Drawing the rest from reference TRBV5-1 and TRBJ1-1, the complete variable domain is KAGVTQTPRYLIKTRGQQVTLSCSPISGHRSVSWYQQTPGQGLQFLFEYFSETQRNKGNFPGRFSGRQFSNSRSEMNVSTLELGDSALYLCASSPWTGMEAFFGQGTRLTVV.

The J gene is TRBJ2-5, the V gene TRBV14, with D tentatively TRBD1 (6 bases). There are 19 residues in the CDR3. Germline CDR1 SGHDN, CDR2 FVKESK. V lost 3 bases and J 3 bases, leaving 26 bases between the germline ends. The CDR3 sequence is CASSQLGRGYANWEETQYF. Here the CDR3 DNA reads TGTGCCAGCAGCCAGCTGGGCAGGGGCTATGCCAATTGGGAAGAGACCCAGTACTTC.

The CDR3 nucleotides are TGTGCCAGCTCGGGAGGGGAGGATCAGCCCCAGCATTTT. As protein: CASSGGEDQPQHF. The gene calls are TRBV18 and TRBJ1-5; the D gene is possibly TRBD1 (5 bases). The V end lost 6 bases, the J end lost 5 bases, and 11 bases lay between the germline ends. The germline V gene has CDR1 KGHSH and CDR2 LQKENI. The CDR3 is 13 amino acids.

A few counts support this clone. This sequence joins TRBV30 and TRBJ2-1; 10 nucleotides line up with TRBD1. The CDR3 runs 14 residues. Looked up from germline, CDR1 is GTSNPN and CDR2 is SVGIG (reference sequence). The ends lost 1 base at V and 6 bases at J; junction bases unmatched: 3. CDR3 protein: CAWSEGTGANEQFF. The DNA for the CDR3 is TGTGCCTGGAGTGAAGGGACAGGGGCCAATGAGCAGTTCTTC.

The chain joins TRBV4-1 to TRBJ1-5; D unclear. The CDR3 runs 16 residues. The germline gives CDR1 MGHRA, CDR2 YSYEKL. Trimming cost V 0 bases and J 5 bases, with 14 bases left between them. The CDR3 loop reads CASSQEYPSDYQPQHF. CDR3 in DNA: TGCGCCAGCAGCCAAGAGTATCCCTCGGACTATCAGCCCCAGCATTTT.

Comments on this clone: In the same sample, other DNA sequences code for this CDR3. The V gene is TRBV28, the J gene TRBJ1-2; no clear D. The CDR3 extends over 13 amino acids. V lost 6 bases to trimming and J lost 1 base, with 9 bases between them. CDR1 and CDR2 from the germline V gene are MDHEN and SYDVKM. The CDR3 DNA follows: TGTGCCAGCAGCCGAGGCCTTAACTATGGCTACACCTTC. Protein product: CASSRGLNYGYTF.

This clone was observed a handful of times. V gene TRBV6-1 combines with J gene TRBJ1-6, with 7 bases fitting TRBD1. This CDR3 has 16 amino acids. In germline, CDR1 is MNHNS, CDR2 SASEGT. After removal of 2 bases from V and 4 bases from J, the junction contained 5 bases not matched to a gene. CDR3 in DNA: TGTGCCAGCAGTGAATCCCCAGGGGGGTATAATTCACCCCTCCACTTT. Translation: CASSESPGGYNSPLHF.

This sequence joins TRBV7-2 and TRBJ1-4, with D hard to call. The CDR3 runs 14 residues. The V gene lost 5 bases and the J gene lost 0 bases, with 7 bases spanning the gap. Germline CDR1 SGHTA, CDR2 FQGNSA. CDR3 region: CASSDWATNEKLFF. The CDR3 region has the DNA TGTGCCAGCAGCGACTGGGCAACTAATGAAAAACTGTTTTTT.

The J gene is TRBJ2-5, the V gene TRBV15; D unclear. Germline-derived CDR1 and CDR2 are LNHNV and YYDKDF (reference sequence). With 0 bases removed from V and 2 bases from J, the gap between germline ends came to 13 bases. The CDR3 extends over 16 amino acids. The CDR3, as DNA: TGTGCCACCAGCAGAGATTCTTACAATTGGCAAGAGACCCAGTACTTC. Amino acid sequence: CATSRDSYNWQETQYF.

The chain uses TRBV4-2 and TRBJ1-2, with unresolved D. CDR3 length equals 14 residues. CDR1 LGHNA and CDR2 YNFKEQ come from the germline V gene. The germline V and J ends were trimmed by 1 base and 6 bases, with 12 bases remaining between them. DNA of the CDR3: TGTGCCAGCAGCCAAGTGTCGGGTGCCCATGGCTACACCTTC. It translates to CASSQVSGAHGYTF.